These 25 T cell receptor beta chains were sequenced from one sample in a study of shared clonotypes between healthy human individuals. TCRdb's copy holds only in-frame clones and misses some; the assay was immunoSEQ multiplex PCR. The sample holds hundreds of thousands of clones, around 79% seen once. The sample consisted of PBMCs. Receptor source: a woman aged 35 to 49 in good health. Some clones in this sample may be carry-over from other donors' samples.

This clone was seen once. This sequence joins TRBV7-9 and TRBJ2-3; TRBD2 might be the D (6 bases). Germline V CDR1 and CDR2: SEHNR, FQNEAQ (reference sequence). There are 14 residues in the CDR3. V lost 6 bases and J 0 bases, leaving 10 bases between the germline ends. In nucleotides, the CDR3 is TGTGCCAGCAGAATAGCGGTGAGCACAGATACGCAGTATTTT. This encodes CASRIAVSTDTQYF.

The chain combines TRBV27 with TRBJ1-2; D possibly corresponds to TRBD1 (5 bases). Germline V gives CDR1 MNHEY, CDR2 SMNVEV (reference sequence). V gave up 0 bases and J gave up 2 bases, with 10 bases separating them. CDR3 length equals 15 residues. This CDR3 reads CASSLSGGVNYGYTF. The CDR3 DNA reads as TGTGCCAGCAGTTTATCCGGGGGGGTCAACTATGGCTACACCTTC.

This clone was observed a handful of times. The rearrangement links TRBV7-3 to TRBJ2-1; tentative D call: TRBD2 (6 bases). CDR3 length: 14 amino acids. Trimming removed 3 bases at V and 9 bases at J, with 15 bases between. CDR1 is SGHTA, CDR2 FQGTGA, per germline. CDR3 nucleotide sequence: TGTGCCAGCAGCTTGGGGCTGCCCGGGGGTGAGCAGTTCTTC. It yields the protein CASSLGLPGGEQFF.

The chain employs TRBV28 and TRBJ2-3, with no clear D. CDR3 length: 15 amino acids. Trimming took 2 bases from V and 2 from J, leaving 11 bases between them. Germline CDR1 is MDHEN and CDR2 is SYDVKM. The chain's CDR3 is CASSLGSGHTDTQYF. In DNA form, the CDR3 reads TGTGCCAGCAGTTTAGGTTCAGGCCACACAGATACGCAGTATTTT.

The genes are TRBV7-3 and TRBJ2-7; weak D call: TRBD1 (5 bases). This CDR3 spans 13 amino acids. The germline V gene has CDR1 SGHTA and CDR2 FQGTGA. Between the trimmed V and J ends, which lost 1 base and 6 bases, there was a span of 10 bases. The CDR3 protein is CASSLMSGSEQYF. CDR3 nucleotide sequence: TGTGCCAGCAGCTTAATGTCAGGGTCCGAGCAGTACTTC.

This chain joins TRBV5-1 and TRBJ2-2; D is undetermined. Germline V gene lookup returns CDR1 SGHRS and CDR2 YFSETQ. There are 15 residues in the CDR3. V dropped 0 bases and J dropped 0 bases, with 6 bases sitting between them. CDR3 in DNA: TGCGCCAGCAGCTTGGCTCTATCGAACACCGGGGAGCTGTTTTTT. This encodes CASSLALSNTGELFF.

The chain recombines TRBV6-4 with TRBJ2-1; either TRBD1 or TRBD2 may fit D (6 bases each). The CDR3 is 15 amino acids. Trimming removed 2 bases at V and 8 bases at J, with 16 bases between. Germline CDR1 MRHNA, CDR2 SNTAGT. The DNA of the CDR3 is TGTGCCAGCAGTGACCTCAATTCCGGGGGCGATGAGCAGTTCTTC. Its translation is CASSDLNSGGDEQFF.

The V call is TRBV6-1, the J call TRBJ1-2, with a weak D call TRBD1 (6 bases). Per the germline V gene, CDR1 is MNHNS and CDR2 is SASEGT. The V end was cut by 2 bases, the J end by 4 bases, with 11 bases between. This CDR3 is built from 14 residues. The CDR3 region has the DNA TGTGCCAGCAGTGAACTTACAGGGTCCTATGGCTACACCTTC. As protein: CASSELTGSYGYTF.

This rearrangement joins TRBV9 to TRBJ1-6; D uncertain. Germline assignment: CDR1 SGDLS and CDR2 YYNGEE. V lost 0 bases and J 8 bases, leaving 9 bases between the germline ends. This CDR3 is built from 14 residues. CDR3 sequence: CASSVDSRDSPLHF. The CDR3 coding sequence is TGTGCCAGCAGCGTAGACAGCCGTGATTCACCCCTCCACTTT.

V gene TRBV7-8 combines with J gene TRBJ2-7, with 7 bases aligning to TRBD2. The CDR3 is 12 residues long. Per the germline V gene, CDR1 is SGHVS and CDR2 is FQNEAQ. V dropped 5 bases and J dropped 5; count of bases not matched to a gene: 3. CDR3 protein: CASSRTRNEQYF. CDR3 bases: TGTGCCAGCAGCCGGACTAGGAACGAGCAGTACTTC.

The J gene is TRBJ2-3, the V gene TRBV19; D gene ambiguous. CDR3 length equals 14 residues. V lost 1 base, J lost 4 bases, and 9 bases lay in between. Per the germline V gene, CDR1 is LNHDA and CDR2 is SQIVND (reference sequence). The CDR3 reads CASSIGPVSDTQYF. CDR3 in DNA: TGTGCCAGTAGTATAGGCCCCGTTTCAGATACGCAGTATTTT. The entire variable domain, with the rest obtained from reference TRBV19 and TRBJ2-3, is as follows: DGGITQSPKYLFRKEGQNVTLSCEQNLNHDAMYWYRQDPGQGLRLIYYSQIVNDFQKGDIAEGYSVSREKKESFPLTVTSAQKNPTAFYLCASSIGPVSDTQYFGPGTRLTVL.

This clone appeared once. The genes are TRBV28 and TRBJ1-5; perhaps TRBD1 as D (5 bases). This CDR3 is built from 13 residues. Germline lookup yields CDR1 MDHEN and CDR2 SYDVKM. V was shortened by 7 bases and J by 5 bases, with 12 bases between the two germline ends. The CDR3 loop reads CASISGQDQPQHF. CDR3 nucleotide sequence: TGTGCCAGCATCTCGGGGCAAGATCAGCCCCAGCATTTT.

The J gene is TRBJ2-5, the V gene TRBV9; TRBD1 is a possible D gene (6 bases). CDR1 is SGDLS and CDR2 is YYNGEE in the germline V gene. V was pared by 0 bases and J by 2 bases, with 14 bases between. The CDR3 sequence is 16 residues long. The CDR3 loop is CASSVGQGRGQETQYF. CDR3 nucleotide sequence: TGTGCCAGCAGCGTAGGTCAGGGTAGGGGGCAAGAGACCCAGTACTTC.

This sequence joins TRBV6-8 and TRBJ2-5, with 14 bases aligning to TRBD2. V lost 0 bases, J lost 5 bases, and 23 bases stayed unmatched. Per germline, CDR1 MNHGY and CDR2 SAAAGT. This CDR3 is 23 amino acids long. CDR3 in amino acids: CASSYSSWLGTQGLAGACETQYF. The CDR3 nucleotides read TGTGCCAGCAGTTACTCGAGTTGGTTAGGTACTCAGGGACTAGCGGGAGCTTGCGAGACCCAGTACTTC.

This clone has just one count. Within the sample, other DNA sequences also encode this same CDR3. This sequence joins TRBV18 and TRBJ2-5, with unresolved D. CDR3 length equals 14 residues. V shed 3 bases and J shed 1 base, with 9 bases lying between them. In germline, CDR1 is KGHSH, CDR2 LQKENI. CDR3 residues: CASSPAGPQETQYF. For the CDR3, the DNA is TGTGCCAGCTCACCGGCAGGTCCCCAAGAGACCCAGTACTTC.

As regards this clone: A far larger clone differs by one base, so this is likely a read error. The genes are TRBV5-1 and TRBJ2-5; no firm D call. The CDR3 sequence is 11 residues long. CDR1 and CDR2 from the germline V gene are SGHRS and YFSETQ. Trimming left V 3 bases short and J 0 bases short, with 0 bases between. This chain's CDR3 is CASSYQETQYF. The DNA of the CDR3 is TGCGCCAGCAGCTACCAAGAGACCCAGTACTTC.

The chain carries TRBV10-2 and TRBJ2-1; the match to TRBD2 covers 7 bases. Germline lookup yields CDR1 WSHSY and CDR2 SAAADI. With 3 bases clipped from V and 4 bases from J, the junction kept 6 bases outside the gene matches. There are 15 residues in the CDR3. The CDR3 sequence: CASSDRLAGYNEQFF. CDR3 nucleotide sequence: TGCGCCAGCAGTGACAGGTTAGCGGGTTACAATGAGCAGTTCTTC.

The rearrangement uses TRBV10-1 and TRBJ2-2, with D unresolved. Trimming stripped 0 bases from V and 4 bases from J, with 6 bases between. This CDR3 comprises 14 residues. Germline loops: CDR1 WNHNN, CDR2 SYGVQD (reference sequence). In DNA, the CDR3 is TGCGCCAGCAGTGAGTCGAGTCCCACCGGGGAGCTGTTTTTT. It encodes CASSESSPTGELFF.

This chain joins TRBV23-1 and TRBJ2-7; no reliable D call. TRBV23-1 is annotated as an ORF whose role is uncertain. Trimming took 2 bases from V and 4 from J, leaving 12 bases between them. CDR3 length: 14 residues. CDR3 region: CASSQPNCKYEQYF. For the CDR3, the DNA is TGCGCCAGCAGTCAACCAAACTGTAAATACGAGCAGTACTTC.

This chain uses TRBV7-8 with TRBJ2-7; D is perhaps TRBD1 (6 bases). Germline CDR1 reads SGHVS; CDR2 reads FQNEAQ. Trimming pared 6 bases from V and 5 bases from J, leaving 26 bases between. The CDR3 totals 17 residues. CDR3 amino acids: CASSKTSLGAGKNEQYF. Here the CDR3 DNA reads TGTGCCAGCAGTAAAACCAGCCTGGGGGCAGGGAAGAACGAGCAGTACTTC.

This chain links TRBV14 with TRBJ2-7, with no clear D. V lost 6 bases, J lost 0 bases, and 18 bases lay in between. Germline CDR1 reads SGHDN; CDR2 reads FVKESK. CDR3 length: 16 amino acids. The CDR3: CASSQTSWWFSYEQYF. The CDR3 DNA is TGTGCCAGCAGTCAGACCTCATGGTGGTTCTCCTACGAGCAGTACTTC.

This chain joins TRBV5-4 and TRBJ2-1; weak D call: TRBD2 (5 bases). V was shortened by 0 bases and J by 2 bases, with 9 bases between the two germline ends. The germline V gene encodes CDR1 SGHNT and CDR2 YYREEE (reference sequence). The CDR3 is made up of 15 amino acids. Here the CDR3 reads CASSLVDLTYNEQFF. The CDR3 coding sequence is TGTGCCAGCAGCTTGGTGGACTTAACCTACAATGAGCAGTTCTTC.

This clone has more than one count but fewer than ten. The chain combines TRBV6-5 with TRBJ2-7; TRBD2 aligns across 8 bases. The CDR3 sequence is 14 residues long. J gave up 3 bases and V 7 bases, and 8 bases lay outside the gene matches. CDR1 and CDR2 from the germline V gene are MNHEY and SVGAGI. The CDR3 is CASTTSGRIYEQYF. The CDR3 coding sequence is TGTGCCAGCACCACTAGCGGCAGGATCTACGAGCAGTACTTC.

The chain has TRBV19 and TRBJ2-2, with TRBD2 identical over 7 bases. The CDR3 has 16 amino acids. Germline V gene sequence: CDR1 LNHDA, CDR2 SQIVND (reference sequence). V lost 6 bases, J lost 3 bases, and 10 bases stayed unmatched. As DNA, the CDR3 is TGTGCCAGTAGGTTTCGGCGGGAGTTGTACACCGGGGAGCTGTTTTTT. Translating gives CASRFRRELYTGELFF.

This chain joins TRBV5-4 and TRBJ2-2; 7 bases are shared with TRBD2. J lost 4 bases, V lost 1 base, and 10 bases had no gene match. The length of the CDR3 is 17 residues. Germline values: CDR1 SGHNT, CDR2 YYREEE (reference sequence). This CDR3 is CASSLIRAGAGTGELFF. CDR3 bases: TGTGCCAGCAGCTTGATCCGCGCGGGAGCGGGCACCGGGGAGCTGTTTTTT.